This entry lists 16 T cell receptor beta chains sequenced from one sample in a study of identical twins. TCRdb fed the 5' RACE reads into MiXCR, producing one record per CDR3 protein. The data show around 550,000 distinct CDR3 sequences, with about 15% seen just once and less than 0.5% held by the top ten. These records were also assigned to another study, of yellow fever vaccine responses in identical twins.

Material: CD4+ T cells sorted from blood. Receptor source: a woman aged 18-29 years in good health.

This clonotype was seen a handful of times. This CDR3 is CASSSSGPASYEQYF. The CDR3, as DNA: TGCGCCAGCAGCAGTAGCGGTCCCGCCTCCTACGAGCAGTACTTC. V usage is TRBV4-1 and J usage is TRBJ2-7, with D tentatively TRBD2 (6 bases). Trimming shortened V by 5 bases and J by 0 bases, and 14 bases separated the two germline ends. The CDR3 has 15 amino acids. In germline, CDR1 is MGHRA, CDR2 YSYEKL.

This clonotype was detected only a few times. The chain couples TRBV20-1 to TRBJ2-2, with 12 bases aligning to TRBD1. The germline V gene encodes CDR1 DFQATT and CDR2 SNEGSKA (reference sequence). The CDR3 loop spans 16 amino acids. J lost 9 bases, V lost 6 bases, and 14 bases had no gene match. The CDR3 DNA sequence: TGCAGTGCCTACACCCCGGGACAGGGGGCGTTTAGGGAGCTGTTTTTT. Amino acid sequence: CSAYTPGQGAFRELFF.

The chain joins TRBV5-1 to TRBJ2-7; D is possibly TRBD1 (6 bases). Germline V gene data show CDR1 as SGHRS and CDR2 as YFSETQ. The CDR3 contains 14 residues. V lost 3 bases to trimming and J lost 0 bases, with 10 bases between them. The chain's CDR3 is CASSSQGSSYEQYF. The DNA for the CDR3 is TGCGCCAGCAGCTCCCAGGGGAGCTCCTACGAGCAGTACTTC.

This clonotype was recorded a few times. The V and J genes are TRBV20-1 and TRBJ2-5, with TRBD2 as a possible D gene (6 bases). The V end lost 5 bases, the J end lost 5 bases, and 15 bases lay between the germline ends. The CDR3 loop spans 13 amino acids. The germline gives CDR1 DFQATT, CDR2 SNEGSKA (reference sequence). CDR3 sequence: CSAGRLVGETQYF. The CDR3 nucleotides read TGCAGTGCTGGAAGACTAGTCGGGGAGACCCAGTACTTC.

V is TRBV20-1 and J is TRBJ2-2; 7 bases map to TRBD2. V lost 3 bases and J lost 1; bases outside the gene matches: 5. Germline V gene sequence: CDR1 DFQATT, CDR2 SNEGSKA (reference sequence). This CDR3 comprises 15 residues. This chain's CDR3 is CSASLRGKNTGELFF. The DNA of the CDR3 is TGCAGTGCTAGCCTGCGGGGGAAGAACACCGGGGAGCTGTTTTTT.

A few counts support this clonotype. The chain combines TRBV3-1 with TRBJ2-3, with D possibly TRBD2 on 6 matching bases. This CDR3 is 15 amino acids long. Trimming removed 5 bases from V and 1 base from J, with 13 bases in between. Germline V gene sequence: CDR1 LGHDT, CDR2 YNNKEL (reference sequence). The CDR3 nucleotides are TGTGCCAGCAGCTCCGGGACTTTCGGCACAGATACGCAGTATTTT. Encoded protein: CASSSGTFGTDTQYF.

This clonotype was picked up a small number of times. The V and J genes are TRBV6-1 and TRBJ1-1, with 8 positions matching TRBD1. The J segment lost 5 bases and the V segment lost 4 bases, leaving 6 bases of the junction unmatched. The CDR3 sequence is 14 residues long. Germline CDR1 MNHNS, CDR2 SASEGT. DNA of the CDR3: TGTGCCAGCAGTGTTCAGGGGGCAGGTACTGAAGCTTTCTTT. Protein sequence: CASSVQGAGTEAFF.

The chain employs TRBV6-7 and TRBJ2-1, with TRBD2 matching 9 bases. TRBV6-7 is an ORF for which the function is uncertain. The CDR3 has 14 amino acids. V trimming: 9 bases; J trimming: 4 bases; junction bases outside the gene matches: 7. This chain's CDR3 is CASSILAGYNEQFF. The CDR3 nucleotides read TGTGCCAGTAGTATCCTAGCGGGATACAATGAGCAGTTCTTC.

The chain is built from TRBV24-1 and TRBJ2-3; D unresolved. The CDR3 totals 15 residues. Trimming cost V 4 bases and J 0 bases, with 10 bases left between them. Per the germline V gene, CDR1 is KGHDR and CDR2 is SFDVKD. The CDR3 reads CATSEKGASTDTQYF. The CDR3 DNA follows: TGTGCCACCAGTGAAAAGGGTGCAAGCACAGATACGCAGTATTTT.

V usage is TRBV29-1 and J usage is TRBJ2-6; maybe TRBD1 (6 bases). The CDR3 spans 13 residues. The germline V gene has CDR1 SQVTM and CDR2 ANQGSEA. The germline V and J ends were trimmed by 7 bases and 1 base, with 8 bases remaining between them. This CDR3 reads CSAQGSGANVLTF. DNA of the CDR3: TGCAGCGCTCAGGGGTCTGGGGCCAACGTCCTGACTTTC.

For the CDR3, the DNA is TGTGCCAGTAGCCCCCTATCAGATACGCAGTATTTT. Protein: CASSPLSDTQYF. This rearrangement joins TRBV19 to TRBJ2-3; no clear D. The CDR3 is made up of 12 amino acids. Germline assignment: CDR1 LNHDA and CDR2 SQIVND (reference sequence). Trimming stripped 6 bases from V and 4 bases from J, with 8 bases between. The full variable domain, its missing parts supplied by reference TRBV19 and TRBJ2-3, is DGGITQSPKYLFRKEGQNVTLSCEQNLNHDAMYWYRQDPGQGLRLIYYSQIVNDFQKGDIAEGYSVSREKKESFPLTVTSAQKNPTAFYLCASSPLSDTQYFGPGTRLTVL.

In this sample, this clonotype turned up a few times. The CDR3 region is CSARFGANTGELFF. CDR3 nucleotide sequence: TGCAGTGCTAGGTTCGGGGCGAACACCGGGGAGCTGTTTTTT. V is TRBV20-1 and J is TRBJ2-2; possible D gene TRBD2, 5 bases. The ends were cut back, 3 bases at V and 0 bases at J, with 8 bases in the middle. The CDR3 runs to 14 residues. Germline V gene lookup returns CDR1 DFQATT and CDR2 SNEGSKA (reference sequence).

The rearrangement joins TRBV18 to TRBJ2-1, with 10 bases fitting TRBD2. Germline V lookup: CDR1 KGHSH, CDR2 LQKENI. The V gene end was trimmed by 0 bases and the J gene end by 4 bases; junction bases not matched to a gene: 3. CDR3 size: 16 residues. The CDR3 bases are TGTGCCAGCTCACCACCTAGCGGGGGGTCATACAATGAGCAGTTCTTC. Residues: CASSPPSGGSYNEQFF.

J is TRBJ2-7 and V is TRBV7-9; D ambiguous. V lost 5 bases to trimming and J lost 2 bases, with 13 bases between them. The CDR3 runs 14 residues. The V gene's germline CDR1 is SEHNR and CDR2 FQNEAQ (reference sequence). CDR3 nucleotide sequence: TGTGCCAGCAGCCTAGGGTATTCGGCCTACGAGCAGTACTTC. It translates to CASSLGYSAYEQYF.

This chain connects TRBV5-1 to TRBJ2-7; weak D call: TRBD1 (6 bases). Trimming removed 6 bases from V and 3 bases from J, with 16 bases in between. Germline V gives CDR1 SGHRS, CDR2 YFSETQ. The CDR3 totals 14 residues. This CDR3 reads CASNPQGPVYEQYF. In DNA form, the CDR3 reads TGCGCCAGCAATCCACAGGGTCCGGTCTACGAGCAGTACTTC.

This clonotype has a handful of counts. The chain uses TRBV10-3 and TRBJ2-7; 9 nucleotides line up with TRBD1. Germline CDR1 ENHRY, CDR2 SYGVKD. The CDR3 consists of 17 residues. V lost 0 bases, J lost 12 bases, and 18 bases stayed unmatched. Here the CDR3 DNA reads TGTGCCATCAGTGAGTCGACCCCAGCACCGGGACAGGGAGGACGGTACGTC. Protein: CAISESTPAPGQGGRYV.